The T cell receptor (beta chain) under discussion was sequenced for a study of T cells after posttransplantation cyclophosphamide. Only in-frame clones appear in the TCRdb table, and some are missing; sequencing was by immunoSEQ multiplex PCR. The table shows 35,000 to 50,000 clones, with 90% occurring only once. Busulfan-fludarabine conditioning, marrow transplant, and cyclophosphamide on days +3 and +4 were administered. Study-wide results and limits: Donor CD8+ memory clones often dominated recipient blood repertoires at later times. After PTCy, TRB diversity resembled that of CNI/methotrexate controls. Blood and skin or GI T cell repertoires showed limited TRB overlap.

With respect to this clone: What it recognizes is unknown.

Trimming removed 0 bases at V and 2 bases at J, with 15 bases between. In germline, CDR1 is SGDLS, CDR2 YYNGEE. The CDR3 runs to 17 residues. Sequenced here: PBMCs, sampled 55 to 70 days after allogeneic stem cell transplant with posttransplant cyclophosphamide. V and J are TRBV9 and TRBJ1-5, with D possibly TRBD1 on 5 matching bases. This clonotype originated in a male patient aged 60-69 years who received an allogeneic stem cell transplant from a related donor and was CMV-positive. Certain T cells may be donor cells from the graft. The DNA of the CDR3 is TGTGCCAGCAGCGTAGACGGGGGGGGTGAGGGCAATCAGCCCCAGCATTTT. It translates to CASSVDGGGEGNQPQHF. Full variable domain (rest looked up from reference TRBV9 and TRBJ1-5): DSGVTQTPKHLITATGQRVTLRCSPRSGDLSVYWYQQSLDQGLQFLIQYYNGEERAKGNILERFSAQQFPDLHSELNLSSLELGDSALYFCASSVDGGGEGNQPQHFGDGTRLSIL.